A selection of T cell receptor beta chains follows, all from one sample in a study of long-term antiretroviral therapy in people with HIV. Sequenced by immunoSEQ multiplex PCR; TCRdb stores in-frame clones only, minus some. The sample has over 25,000 clones; more than 80% are singletons. The input for sequencing was unsorted PBMCs, taken 3 years after starting antiretroviral therapy. The source of these receptors is a man in his forties with HIV. Both conserved end residues are part of each CDR3. The order of the fields is clone size, J gene, D gene, V gene, CDR3 DNA, CDR3 protein. The D gene is left open where the match is weak. Clone size appears in some rows only: once, few, many, or a class for an expanded clone.

- TRBJ2-1 TRBD2 TRBV4-3 TGCGCCAGCAGCCAACGAACTAGCGGGAATGAGCAGTTCTTC CASSQRTSGNEQFF
- TRBJ2-1 TRBD2 TRBV9 TGTGCCAGCAGCGTAGAAGCGGGGGCCAACAATGAGCAGTTCTTC CASSVEAGANNEQFF
- TRBJ2-1 TRBD2 TRBV7-9 TGTGCCAGCAGCCCACTAGCGGGGGGGGACAATGAGCAGTTCTTC CASSPLAGGDNEQFF
- TRBJ1-1 TRBD1 TRBV6-5 TGTGCCAGCAGAGGATCGGACAGGGGGGCTTTCTTT CASRGSDRGAFF
- TRBJ1-1 - TRBV27 TGTGCCAGCAGTTTCGAGGGAGGGTACACTGAAGCTTTCTTT CASSFEGGYTEAFF
- TRBJ2-7 - TRBV7-2 TGTGCCAGCAGCTTAGACCACTACGAGCAGTACTTC CASSLDHYEQYF
- TRBJ2-1 TRBD2 TRBV7-2 TGTGCCAGCAGCTTCCCCGAGCGACTAGCGGGATACAATGAGCAGTTCTTC CASSFPERLAGYNEQFF
- TRBJ1-1 - TRBV10-2 TGCGCCAGCAGACCGCCGGGACAATCTGAAGCTTTCTTT CASRPPGQSEAFF
- TRBJ1-1 - TRBV28 TGTGCCAGCGGGGAAGGAAGGAACACTGAAGCTTTCTTT CASGEGRNTEAFF
- TRBJ2-1 - TRBV6-5 TGTGCCAGCGGAAGGGTTTGGAACAATGAGCAGTTCTTC CASGRVWNNEQFF
- TRBJ1-1 - TRBV9 TGTGCCAGCAGCGTAGAAGCGAAGGGAGGGACTGAAGCTTTCTTT CASSVEAKGGTEAFF
once TRBJ2-2 TRBD1 TRBV15 TGTGCCACCCGCCGGACAGGGGGCTTGACCGGGGAGCTGTTTTTT CATRRTGGLTGELFF
- TRBJ2-7 TRBD2 TRBV19 TGTGCCAGCCACCCAAAGGGACTAGCGGAAATCTACGAGCAGTACTTC CASHPKGLAEIYEQYF
- TRBJ2-1 - TRBV28 TGTGCCAGCAGCCAACCGTGGGCCCGGTTTGAGCAGTTCTTC CASSQPWARFEQFF
- TRBJ2-3 - TRBV6-6 TGTGCCAGCAGTTACTCAGGGGGAAGCCAGGATACGCAGTATTTT CASSYSGGSQDTQYF
- TRBJ2-4 TRBD1 TRBV15 TGTGCCACCAGCGGACCGGGACAGGGTTCGAACATTCAGTACTTC CATSGPGQGSNIQYF
- TRBJ2-1 - TRBV19 TGTGCCAGTAGTATATCTGTCCTTGGTGAGCAGTTCTTC CASSISVLGEQFF
- TRBJ2-3 TRBD2 TRBV9 TGTGCCAGCAGCCCTCGGACTAGCGTCACAGATACGCAGTATTTT CASSPRTSVTDTQYF
- TRBJ2-2 - TRBV18 TGTGCCAGCTCACAAGCGGACGGTACCGGGGAGCTGTTTTTT CASSQADGTGELFF
- TRBJ1-5 TRBD1 TRBV6-1 TGTGCCAGCAGTGAGGGACCTGGGACAGGGCGGCAGCCCCAGCATTTT CASSEGPGTGRQPQHF
- TRBJ2-7 - TRBV12-2 TGTGCAAGTCGCTTAGTGGAGGATATCCGGGACAGCTCCTACGAGCAGTACTTC CASRLVEDIRDSSYEQYF
- TRBJ2-1 TRBD2 TRBV7-2 TGTGCCAGCAGCTTAGTAGCGGGCAGCTCCTACAATGAGCAGTTCTTC CASSLVAGSSYNEQFF
once TRBJ2-7 - TRBV7-3 TGTGCCAGCAGCCCCGGTGGGAGATACGAGCAGTACTTC CASSPGGRYEQYF
- TRBJ2-3 - TRBV11-2 TGTGCCAGCAGCTTAATCCCTGGGGGTAGCACAGATACGCAGTATTTT CASSLIPGGSTDTQYF
medium-sized TRBJ2-3 - TRBV29-1 TGCAGCGTTGGTGGGGGAATAACAGATACGCAGTATTTT CSVGGGITDTQYF
- TRBJ2-1 TRBD2 TRBV6-5 TGTGCCAGCAGTCCCACTAGCGGGAGGCGGGATGAGCAGTTCTTC CASSPTSGRRDEQFF
- TRBJ2-6 - TRBV7-2 TGTGCCAGCAGCAGTACAGGAACCTCTGGGGCCAACGTCCTGACTTTC CASSSTGTSGANVLTF
few TRBJ2-5 TRBD2 TRBV7-9 TGTGCCAGCAGCTTAGGTAGCGGGAGCCGTGAGACCCAGTACTTC CASSLGSGSRETQYF
- TRBJ2-3 TRBD1 TRBV10-2 TGCGCCAGCAGTGATCTGACAGGGGGCACAACAGATACGCAGTATTTT CASSDLTGGTTDTQYF
- TRBJ2-7 - TRBV14 TGTGCCAGCAGCCAAGATATGGGAGGGGGCTACGAGCAGTACTTC CASSQDMGGGYEQYF
once TRBJ2-7 TRBD2 TRBV5-6 TGTGCCAGCAGCTTGGCGTTGGGGGGGGCCTACGAGCAGTACTTC CASSLALGGAYEQYF
- TRBJ2-7 TRBD2 TRBV28 TGTGCCAGCAGTTTATCGGCTAGCGGGGAAGTACTTCCCTACGAGCAGTACTTC CASSLSASGEVLPYEQYF
- TRBJ1-2 TRBD1 TRBV28 TGTGCCATCGAGGACAGGGGGCAGGTCTATGGCTACACCTTC CAIEDRGQVYGYTF
once TRBJ1-1 - TRBV10-3 TGTGCCATCAGAGGACAGATGAACACTGAAGCTTTCTTT CAIRGQMNTEAFF
- TRBJ2-2 - TRBV6-5 TGTGCCAGCAGTTCGAGGGTGTCCGGGGAGCTGTTTTTT CASSSRVSGELFF
- TRBJ1-4 - TRBV28 TGTGCCAGCAGTCCAATTGCAACTAATGAAAAACTGTTTTTT CASSPIATNEKLFF
- TRBJ2-1 TRBD2 TRBV6-1 TGTGCCAGCAGCATACTAGCGTCAACCTACAATGAGCAGTTCTTC CASSILASTYNEQFF
- TRBJ1-5 - TRBV6-1 TGTGCCAGCAGTGAAGGACAGTACAATCAGCCCCAGCATTTT CASSEGQYNQPQHF
- TRBJ1-2 - TRBV29-1 TGCAGCGTCCTCGGGGGGGGGACTAACTATGGCTACACCTTC CSVLGGGTNYGYTF
- TRBJ2-3 TRBD2 TRBV18 TGTGCCAGCTCACTCCGACTAGCGGGGACAGATACGCAGTATTTT CASSLRLAGTDTQYF
- TRBJ2-3 TRBD1 TRBV9 TGTGCCAGCAGCGCCTCCGGGACAGGGGTTGTGGATACGCAGTATTTT CASSASGTGVVDTQYF